This TCR beta chain was sequenced during a study of shared clonotypes between healthy human individuals. Study at large: There were three CD4 naive, three CD4 memory, two CD8 naive and one CD8 memory plates per donor.

The donors were all Caucasian adults (living in Nashville, Tennessee). Trimming shortened V by 4 bases and J by 2 bases, and 9 bases separated the two germline ends. CDR3 length: 14 amino acids. Germline V gene sequence: CDR1 WSHSY, CDR2 SAAADI. Some clones are missing from TCRdb's copy, which holds only in-frame ones; the method was immunoSEQ multiplex PCR. The data contain fewer than 1.8 million clones, approximately 98.5% of them seen just once; the ten biggest clones take up 0.36%. V and J are TRBV10-2 and TRBJ1-3, with D possibly being TRBD1 (5 bases). Sequencing was carried out using naive CD4+ T cells sorted from blood. Specified subset: CD45RA+ positively selected. This clonotype was sampled from a man aged 25-40 years in good health. The CDR3 protein is CASSAGRTGNTIYF. The CDR3 region has the DNA TGCGCCAGCAGTGCGGGGCGGACTGGAAACACCATATATTTT.